This T cell receptor beta chain comes out of a study of T-cell reconstitution after alpha-beta-depleted transplantation in children. This clonotype was detected a few times. What it binds is unknown. Unique molecular identifiers were used to barcode this TCRbeta library. TCRdb redid the calling of the PCR reads with MiXCR, one entry per CDR3 protein. In the table there are approximately 300,000 distinct CDR3 sequences, about 9.9% of which are singletons. Whole-study results and caveats: Most T-cell counts and diversity one year after the transplant came from T cells that were newly produced. In patients about two months after transplant, alpha-beta T cells reportedly arose from several hundred expanded graft clones.

The V end was cut by 5 bases, the J end by 2 bases, with 12 bases between. The CDR3 extends over 14 amino acids. CDR1 is SNHLY, CDR2 FYNNEI, per germline. This sequence was found in a male patient between 2 and 10 years old who had a stem cell transplant for chronic granulomatous disease, so the T cells may come from the graft donor. This material consisted of peripheral blood, taken 180 days after TCRalphabeta/CD19-depleted stem cell transplant. The gene calls are TRBV2 and TRBJ1-1, with D unresolved. The CDR3 is CASSPLGVNTEAFF. CDR3 bases: TGTGCCAGCAGTCCACTCGGGGTTAACACTGAAGCTTTCTTT.